The rows below give T cell receptor beta chains drawn from one sample of a study of human thymus T cells. Clones were read by immunoSEQ multiplex PCR, and TCRdb kept only the in-frame ones, dropping some. The sample lists 40,000 to 45,000 clones, roughly 94% occurring once. The sequencing input was blood. The receptors here all came from a boy less than two years old with a congenital heart defect but otherwise immunologically healthy. Each CDR3 is given with its conserved first and last residue. The D gene is left open where the match is weak. Size is stated for part of the rows, as once, few or many counts, or as a class when the clone is expanded.

>NA|TRBJ2-7|TRBD1|TRBV7-6|15
CASSLAGTGTGEQYF
TGTGCCAGCAGCTTAGCCGGGACAGGGACCGGGGAGCAGTACTTC
>NA|TRBJ2-5|NA|TRBV5-1|13
CASSLGRGETQYF
TGCGCCAGCAGCTTGGGCAGGGGAGAGACCCAGTACTTC
>NA|TRBJ2-7|TRBD1|TRBV5-1|16
CASSLGRTGGGNEQYF
TGCGCCAGCAGCTTAGGCCGGACAGGGGGCGGCAACGAGCAGTACTTC
>NA|TRBJ2-3|NA|TRBV1|13
CTSSRGEADTQYF
TGCACCAGCAGCCGGGGGGAGGCAGATACGCAGTATTTT
>NA|TRBJ1-4|NA|TRBV28|13
CASSPDIWEKLFF
TGTGCCAGCAGCCCGGACATTTGGGAAAAACTGTTTTTT
>once|TRBJ1-2|NA|TRBV7-9|13
CASSLEGNYGYTF
TGTGCCAGCAGCTTAGAGGGGAACTATGGCTACACCTTC
>NA|TRBJ2-3|NA|TRBV5-1|11
CASSFGDTQYF
TGCGCCAGCAGCTTCGGAGATACGCAGTATTTT
>NA|TRBJ1-2|NA|TRBV30|14
CAWSDIENNYGYTF
TGTGCCTGGAGCGACATCGAGAATAACTATGGCTACACCTTC
>NA|TRBJ2-1|NA|TRBV7-2|15
CASSLAGLSYNEQFF
TGTGCCAGCAGCTTAGCGGGGCTATCCTACAATGAGCAGTTCTTC
>NA|TRBJ1-1|NA|TRBV10-3|13
CAISAPRNTEAFF
TGTGCCATCAGTGCCCCCAGGAACACTGAAGCTTTCTTT
>NA|TRBJ1-1|NA|TRBV7-9|12
CASSPGHTEAFF
TGTGCCAGCAGCCCGGGACACACTGAAGCTTTCTTT
>NA|TRBJ2-5|NA|TRBV5-1|13
CASSLGAQETQYF
TGCGCCAGCAGCTTGGGGGCACAAGAGACCCAGTACTTC
>NA|TRBJ2-7|TRBD1|TRBV5-1|14
CASSETGSSYEQYF
TGCGCCAGCAGCGAGACAGGGTCCTCCTACGAGCAGTACTTC
>NA|TRBJ2-2|TRBD1|TRBV5-1|14
CASSGGQGPGELFF
TGCGCCAGCAGCGGGGGACAGGGGCCCGGGGAGCTGTTTTTT
>NA|TRBJ1-6|TRBD1|TRBV5-1|14
CASSLGQGASPLHF
TGCGCCAGCAGCCTGGGACAGGGTGCTTCACCCCTCCACTTT
>NA|TRBJ2-3|NA|TRBV5-8|15
CASSLGQSSTDTQYF
TGTGCCAGCAGCTTGGGACAATCTAGCACAGATACGCAGTATTTT
>NA|TRBJ2-7|NA|TRBV6-1|14
CASSEVYGPYEQYF
TGTGCCAGCAGTGAAGTGTACGGCCCCTACGAGCAGTACTTC
>NA|TRBJ2-1|TRBD2|TRBV10-1|15
CASSPGSGGYNEQFF
TGCGCCAGCAGCCCGGGGAGCGGGGGATACAATGAGCAGTTCTTC
>NA|TRBJ1-2|NA|TRBV4-2|15
CASSQDFQVNYGYTF
TGTGCCAGCAGCCAAGATTTCCAGGTTAACTATGGCTACACCTTC
>NA|TRBJ1-1|TRBD1|TRBV5-1|14
CASSPGTVNTEAFF
TGCGCCAGCAGCCCCGGGACAGTGAACACTGAAGCTTTCTTT
>NA|TRBJ2-7|NA|TRBV6-1|15
CASSRLLLSSYEQYF
TGTGCCAGCAGTAGGCTTCTTTTGAGCTCCTACGAGCAGTACTTC
>NA|TRBJ2-3|TRBD2|TRBV2|16
CASRQIAGKGTDTQYF
TGTGCCAGCAGACAAATAGCGGGGAAGGGCACAGATACGCAGTATTTT
>NA|TRBJ2-5|TRBD1|TRBV19|14
CASSVDRGQETQYF
TGTGCCAGTAGTGTAGACAGGGGGCAAGAGACCCAGTACTTC
>NA|TRBJ2-1|TRBD2|TRBV5-1|15
CASSFAGGHYNEQFF
TGCGCCAGCAGCTTCGCGGGGGGGCACTACAATGAGCAGTTCTTC
>NA|TRBJ2-7|TRBD2|TRBV7-2|16
CASSLALSGGAYEQYF
TGTGCCAGCAGCTTAGCGCTGTCCGGGGGGGCCTACGAGCAGTACTTC
>NA|TRBJ2-5|NA|TRBV5-6|12
CASSTGGETQYF
TGTGCCAGCAGCACAGGAGGAGAGACCCAGTACTTC
>NA|TRBJ2-3|TRBD2|TRBV4-2|16
CASSPTSGAFTDTQYF
TGTGCCAGCAGCCCAACTAGCGGGGCATTCACAGATACGCAGTATTTT
>few|TRBJ2-7|NA|TRBV5-8|13
CASSLSSSYEQYF
TGTGCCAGCAGCTTGTCGTCCTCCTACGAGCAGTACTTC
>NA|TRBJ2-1|NA|TRBV14|15
CASSQNSDTYNEQFF
TGTGCCAGCAGCCAAAATAGCGACACCTACAATGAGCAGTTCTTC
>NA|TRBJ1-5|TRBD1|TRBV5-4|14
CASSSGQGNQPQHF
TGTGCCAGCAGCTCCGGACAGGGGAATCAGCCCCAGCATTTT
>NA|TRBJ2-4|NA|TRBV10-1|18
CASSTPIEIGRTKNIQYF
TGCGCCAGCAGTACTCCGATAGAGATAGGACGAACCAAAAACATTCAGTACTTC
>NA|TRBJ2-3|TRBD2|TRBV9|16
CASSPRGGGATDTQYF
TGTGCCAGCAGCCCCAGAGGCGGGGGGGCGACCGATACGCAGTATTTT
>NA|TRBJ2-1|NA|TRBV7-9|10
CASSLESEFF
TGTGCCAGCAGCTTAGAATCGGAGTTCTTC
>NA|TRBJ2-5|NA|TRBV5-8|14
CASSFLGLRETQYF
TGTGCCAGCAGCTTCTTGGGGTTAAGGGAGACCCAGTACTTC
>NA|TRBJ2-3|NA|TRBV9|14
CASSAPSSTDTQYF
TGTGCCAGCAGCGCCCCTAGCAGCACAGATACGCAGTATTTT
>NA|TRBJ2-7|NA|TRBV10-1|12
CASSEDTYEQYF
TGCGCCAGCAGTGAGGACACCTACGAGCAGTACTTC
>once|TRBJ2-5|TRBD2|TRBV9|14
CASSVELAGGTQYF
TGTGCCAGCAGCGTAGAACTAGCGGGGGGGACCCAGTACTTC
>NA|TRBJ1-2|NA|TRBV5-1|15
CASSRTGTTIYGYTF
TGCGCCAGCAGCCGAACCGGGACAACTATCTATGGCTACACCTTC
>few|TRBJ1-1|NA|TRBV16|12
CASSGGVAEAFF
TGTGCCAGCAGCGGTGGGGTCGCTGAAGCTTTCTTT
>NA|TRBJ1-6|NA|TRBV12-5|12
CADSGHNSPLHF
TGTGCAGACTCCGGGCATAATTCACCCCTCCACTTT
>NA|TRBJ2-3|TRBD2|TRBV11-2|15
CASRSPGLARDTQYF
TGTGCCAGCAGGTCGCCGGGACTAGCGAGAGATACGCAGTATTTT
>NA|TRBJ1-5|TRBD1|TRBV6-5|15
CASRRTGPGNQPQHF
TGTGCCAGCAGGCGGACAGGGCCTGGGAATCAGCCCCAGCATTTT
>once|TRBJ1-1|NA|TRBV5-8|12
CASSLAQGRAFF
TGTGCCAGCAGCTTGGCCCAGGGAAGAGCTTTCTTT
>NA|TRBJ1-2|NA|TRBV5-4|13
CASSLGTAYGYTF
TGTGCCAGCAGCTTGGGGACAGCCTATGGCTACACCTTC
>NA|TRBJ2-7|NA|TRBV6-5|13
CASSKLSSYEQYF
TGTGCCAGCAGTAAATTGAGCTCCTACGAGCAGTACTTC
>NA|TRBJ1-5|TRBD1|TRBV6-5|14
CASSQDREYQPQHF
TGTGCCAGCAGTCAGGACAGGGAATATCAGCCCCAGCATTTT
>NA|TRBJ2-3|NA|TRBV9|15
CASSVGAIEGDTQYF
TGTGCCAGCAGCGTAGGTGCGATAGAGGGAGATACGCAGTATTTT
>NA|TRBJ1-2|NA|TRBV5-1|14
CASSLARANYGYTF
TGCGCCAGCAGCTTGGCCCGGGCTAACTATGGCTACACCTTC
>NA|TRBJ2-3|TRBD2|TRBV5-1|17
CASSLAVVAGSTDTQYF
TGCGCCAGCAGCTTGGCTGTGGTAGCGGGAAGCACAGATACGCAGTATTTT
>NA|TRBJ1-2|TRBD1|TRBV7-4|16
CASSSGTGATRYGYTF
TGTGCCAGCAGCTCCGGGACAGGGGCGACTCGATATGGCTACACCTTC
>NA|TRBJ1-3|NA|TRBV28|15
CASSLPGDSGNTIYF
TGTGCCAGCAGTTTGCCAGGGGACTCTGGAAACACCATATATTTT
>NA|TRBJ2-3|NA|TRBV4-3|15
CASSQAGEGGDTQYF
TGCGCCAGCAGCCAAGCCGGCGAGGGGGGAGATACGCAGTATTTT
>NA|TRBJ1-2|NA|TRBV7-2|16
CASSPFKAPGEGGYTF
TGTGCCAGCAGTCCATTCAAGGCCCCAGGGGAGGGTGGCTACACCTTC
>NA|TRBJ1-2|NA|TRBV28|15
CASSSFQGRKDGYTF
TGTGCCAGCAGTAGCTTCCAGGGTCGTAAGGATGGCTACACCTTC
>NA|TRBJ2-1|NA|TRBV5-4|12
CASSLGGNEQFF
TGTGCCAGCAGCTTGGGGGGCAATGAGCAGTTCTTC